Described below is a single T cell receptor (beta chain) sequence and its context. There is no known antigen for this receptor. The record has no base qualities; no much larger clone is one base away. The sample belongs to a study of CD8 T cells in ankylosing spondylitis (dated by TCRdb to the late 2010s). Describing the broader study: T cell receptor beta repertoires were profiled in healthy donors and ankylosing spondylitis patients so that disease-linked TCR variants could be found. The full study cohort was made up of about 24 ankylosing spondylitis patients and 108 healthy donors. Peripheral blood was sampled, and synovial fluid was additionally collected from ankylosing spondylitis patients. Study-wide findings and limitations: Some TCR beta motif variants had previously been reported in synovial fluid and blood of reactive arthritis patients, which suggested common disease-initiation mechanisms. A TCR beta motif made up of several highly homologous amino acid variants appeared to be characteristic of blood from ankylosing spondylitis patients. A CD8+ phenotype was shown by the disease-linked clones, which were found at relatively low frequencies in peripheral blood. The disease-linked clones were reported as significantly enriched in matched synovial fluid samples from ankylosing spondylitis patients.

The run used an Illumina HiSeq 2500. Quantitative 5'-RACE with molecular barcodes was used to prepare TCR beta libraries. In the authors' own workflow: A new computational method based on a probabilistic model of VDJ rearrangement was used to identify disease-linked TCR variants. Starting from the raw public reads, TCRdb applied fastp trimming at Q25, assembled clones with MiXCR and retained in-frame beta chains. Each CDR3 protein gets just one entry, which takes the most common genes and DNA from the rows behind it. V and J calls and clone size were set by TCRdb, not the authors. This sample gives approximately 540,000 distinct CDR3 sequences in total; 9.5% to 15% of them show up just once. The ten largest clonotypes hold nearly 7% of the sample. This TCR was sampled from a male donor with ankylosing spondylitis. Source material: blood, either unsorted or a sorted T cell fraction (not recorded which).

The DNA is TGTGCCACCAGCTTAAGATCCTACAATGAGCAGTTCTTC. It is translated as CATSLRSYNEQFF. The V and J genes are TRBV15 and TRBJ2-1, with the D gene uncertain. Measured from the cysteine to the phenylalanine, the CDR3 is 13 residues long. The retained sequence is limited to the CDR3, 39 bases, with the frame set at the first base. The germline V gene (reference sequence) sets CDR1 to LNHNV and CDR2 to YYDKDF. V is reduced by 5 bases and J by 1 base, leaving a spacing of 6 bases between them.